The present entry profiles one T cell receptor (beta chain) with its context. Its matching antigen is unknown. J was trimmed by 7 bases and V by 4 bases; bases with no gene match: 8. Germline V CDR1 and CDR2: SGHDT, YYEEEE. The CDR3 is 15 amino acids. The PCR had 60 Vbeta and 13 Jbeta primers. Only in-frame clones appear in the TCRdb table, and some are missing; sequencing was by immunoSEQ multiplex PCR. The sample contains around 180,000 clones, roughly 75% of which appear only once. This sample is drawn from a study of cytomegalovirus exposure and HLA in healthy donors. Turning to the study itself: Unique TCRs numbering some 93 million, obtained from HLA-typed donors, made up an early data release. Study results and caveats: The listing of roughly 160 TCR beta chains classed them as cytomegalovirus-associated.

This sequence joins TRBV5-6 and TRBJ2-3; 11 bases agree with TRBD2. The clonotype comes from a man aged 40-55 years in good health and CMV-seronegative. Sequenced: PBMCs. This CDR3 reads CASSPPSGGLYTQYF. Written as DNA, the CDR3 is TGTGCCAGCAGCCCACCTAGCGGGGGGTTGTATACGCAGTATTTT.